This is a list of T cell receptor beta chains from one sample in a study of Tregs in tolerant kidney transplant recipients. Repertoires were generated with immunoSEQ multiplex PCR, while TCRdb's copy carries only in-frame clones and drops some. The sample lists over 85,000 clones, over 85% occurring once. The starting material was CD4+ T cells from blood, obtained before the transplant. The origin of the receptors is a human donor who received a combined kidney and bone marrow transplant. CDR3s include the opening cysteine and the closing phenylalanine or tryptophan. D genes are given only for firm matches. Not every row has a clone size; where given, it reads once, few, many or a size class.

CDR3nt: TGTGCCAGCAGTACAGGCTCTGGAAACACCATATATTTT; CDR3aa: CASSTGSGNTIYF; d_gene: NA; j_gene: TRBJ1-3; abundance: NA; v_gene: TRBV11-3
CDR3nt: TGTGCCAGCAGTCCGGGACAGGGAGGAGTACGCACTGAAGCTTTCTTT; CDR3aa: CASSPGQGGVRTEAFF; d_gene: TRBD1; j_gene: TRBJ1-1; abundance: NA; v_gene: TRBV27
CDR3nt: TGTGCCAGCAGCTTAGAAGGGGCAGTAGCTTTCTTT; CDR3aa: CASSLEGAVAFF; d_gene: NA; j_gene: TRBJ1-1; abundance: NA; v_gene: TRBV11-2
CDR3nt: TGTGCCAGCCAACCCCGGGGAGGAGGAGACTACACCTTC; CDR3aa: CASQPRGGGDYTF; d_gene: NA; j_gene: TRBJ1-2; abundance: NA; v_gene: TRBV6-6
CDR3nt: TGTGCCAGCAGCCCTGGGGCGGGGGCACCCGGGGAGCTGTTTTTT; CDR3aa: CASSPGAGAPGELFF; d_gene: NA; j_gene: TRBJ2-2; abundance: NA; v_gene: TRBV11-2
CDR3nt: TGTGCCATCAGTGAGGGGACAGCCAACTATGGCTACACCTTC; CDR3aa: CAISEGTANYGYTF; d_gene: TRBD1; j_gene: TRBJ1-2; abundance: NA; v_gene: TRBV10-3
CDR3nt: TGTGCCAGCAGCCGATACAGGGATCAGCCCCAGCATTTT; CDR3aa: CASSRYRDQPQHF; d_gene: NA; j_gene: TRBJ1-5; abundance: NA; v_gene: TRBV7-8
CDR3nt: TGCAGCGTTGTCGGGGGGACGGGAGCCAACGAGCAGTACTTC; CDR3aa: CSVVGGTGANEQYF; d_gene: TRBD2; j_gene: TRBJ2-7; abundance: NA; v_gene: TRBV29-1
CDR3nt: TGCGCCAGCAGCTTCGGACAGCTCTATGGCTACACCTTC; CDR3aa: CASSFGQLYGYTF; d_gene: NA; j_gene: TRBJ1-2; abundance: NA; v_gene: TRBV5-1
CDR3nt: TGTGCCAGCTCACCACGACAGAGCAATCAGCCCCAGCATTTT; CDR3aa: CASSPRQSNQPQHF; d_gene: NA; j_gene: TRBJ1-5; abundance: NA; v_gene: TRBV18
CDR3nt: TGTGCCAGCATCCTAAGAAACAGGAAGCTAGCGGTCCAAGAGACCCAGTACTTC; CDR3aa: CASILRNRKLAVQETQYF; d_gene: TRBD2; j_gene: TRBJ2-5; abundance: NA; v_gene: TRBV2
CDR3nt: TGCGCCAGCAGCTTGAACAGCTACAATGAGCAGTTCTTC; CDR3aa: CASSLNSYNEQFF; d_gene: NA; j_gene: TRBJ2-1; abundance: NA; v_gene: TRBV5-1
CDR3nt: TGTGCCAGCTCTCCAGGGTACAATCAGCCCCAGCATTTT; CDR3aa: CASSPGYNQPQHF; d_gene: NA; j_gene: TRBJ1-5; abundance: NA; v_gene: TRBV7-2
CDR3nt: TGTGCCAGCAGTGACTCTGGGAGCTCCTACAATGAGCAGTTCTTC; CDR3aa: CASSDSGSSYNEQFF; d_gene: NA; j_gene: TRBJ2-1; abundance: NA; v_gene: TRBV6-4
CDR3nt: TGTGCCAGCAGTTACAGGGGTATGCACTACGAGCAGTACTTC; CDR3aa: CASSYRGMHYEQYF; d_gene: NA; j_gene: TRBJ2-7; abundance: few; v_gene: TRBV6-6
CDR3nt: TGCGCCAGCAGCCAAGATAGCGGAACCTACGAGCAGTACTTC; CDR3aa: CASSQDSGTYEQYF; d_gene: NA; j_gene: TRBJ2-7; abundance: NA; v_gene: TRBV4-3
CDR3nt: TGTGCCAGCAGCTTGGGGGGACAGCAACTCTATGGCTACACCTTC; CDR3aa: CASSLGGQQLYGYTF; d_gene: TRBD1; j_gene: TRBJ1-2; abundance: NA; v_gene: TRBV5-4
CDR3nt: TGTGCCAGCAGCTATTTCTCCGGACAGGCAGATACGCAGTATTTT; CDR3aa: CASSYFSGQADTQYF; d_gene: TRBD1; j_gene: TRBJ2-3; abundance: NA; v_gene: TRBV11-3
CDR3nt: TGTGCCAGCAGCTCCGCGAGGTCTGGGACAGGATCGCTCGAAAAACTGTTTTTT; CDR3aa: CASSSARSGTGSLEKLFF; d_gene: TRBD1; j_gene: TRBJ1-4; abundance: NA; v_gene: TRBV7-2
CDR3nt: TGCGCCAGCAGCTCCCAACTTACGGTATCCTACAATGAGCAGTTCTTC; CDR3aa: CASSSQLTVSYNEQFF; d_gene: NA; j_gene: TRBJ2-1; abundance: NA; v_gene: TRBV5-1
CDR3nt: TGTGCCACCCGGGTCCCCTATGATGGGGAGGATGGCTACACCTTC; CDR3aa: CATRVPYDGEDGYTF; d_gene: NA; j_gene: TRBJ1-2; abundance: NA; v_gene: TRBV7-8
CDR3nt: TGTGCCAGCAGCTTAGTAGTACCGGGACTAGCGGGAGGGGAGACCCAGTACTTC; CDR3aa: CASSLVVPGLAGGETQYF; d_gene: TRBD2; j_gene: TRBJ2-5; abundance: NA; v_gene: TRBV11-2
CDR3nt: TGCGCCAGCAGCCCGACTGAGGGTGGCTACACCTTC; CDR3aa: CASSPTEGGYTF; d_gene: NA; j_gene: TRBJ1-2; abundance: NA; v_gene: TRBV5-1
CDR3nt: TGCGCCAGCAGCCAAAGTAGTACAGGGTGGTCCTACGAGCAGTACTTC; CDR3aa: CASSQSSTGWSYEQYF; d_gene: NA; j_gene: TRBJ2-7; abundance: NA; v_gene: TRBV4-3
CDR3nt: TGCAGCGTTGAAAGTGGGGCCGATGAGCAGTTCTTC; CDR3aa: CSVESGADEQFF; d_gene: NA; j_gene: TRBJ2-1; abundance: NA; v_gene: TRBV29-1
CDR3nt: TGTGCCAGCAGTCCGCAGCGATACAATGAGCAGTTCTTC; CDR3aa: CASSPQRYNEQFF; d_gene: NA; j_gene: TRBJ2-1; abundance: NA; v_gene: TRBV7-6
CDR3nt: TGCGCCAGCAGCCAAGACGGACAGAGAACTTACGAGCAGTACTTC; CDR3aa: CASSQDGQRTYEQYF; d_gene: NA; j_gene: TRBJ2-7; abundance: NA; v_gene: TRBV4-3
CDR3nt: TGTGCCAGCAATTTTGGGGGCCTCACCGGGGAGCTGTTTTTT; CDR3aa: CASNFGGLTGELFF; d_gene: NA; j_gene: TRBJ2-2; abundance: NA; v_gene: TRBV9
CDR3nt: TGTGCCAGTAGTCTGACCGGGAGAGGCAATGAGCAGTTCTTC; CDR3aa: CASSLTGRGNEQFF; d_gene: NA; j_gene: TRBJ2-1; abundance: NA; v_gene: TRBV19
CDR3nt: TGTGCCACCGCCCCAGGCGTTAATCAGCCCCAGCATTTT; CDR3aa: CATAPGVNQPQHF; d_gene: NA; j_gene: TRBJ1-5; abundance: NA; v_gene: TRBV19
CDR3nt: TGCGCCAGCAGCTTTTTACAGTCCAGCTCCTACAATGAGCAGTTCTTC; CDR3aa: CASSFLQSSSYNEQFF; d_gene: NA; j_gene: TRBJ2-1; abundance: NA; v_gene: TRBV5-1
CDR3nt: TGTGCCAGTATTGGGGCGGCGCGTAGTCCCCCAACCGGGGAGCTGTTTTTT; CDR3aa: CASIGAARSPPTGELFF; d_gene: NA; j_gene: TRBJ2-2; abundance: NA; v_gene: TRBV19
CDR3nt: TGTGCCAGCAGCTTATCGCTAGCGGTATACAATGAGCAGTTCTTC; CDR3aa: CASSLSLAVYNEQFF; d_gene: TRBD2; j_gene: TRBJ2-1; abundance: NA; v_gene: TRBV7-3
CDR3nt: TGTGCCAGCACGGGGACTGACGGAGAGACCCAGTACTTC; CDR3aa: CASTGTDGETQYF; d_gene: NA; j_gene: TRBJ2-5; abundance: NA; v_gene: TRBV18
CDR3nt: TGCGCCAGCAGTACAGGAAGCACAGATACGCAGTATTTT; CDR3aa: CASSTGSTDTQYF; d_gene: NA; j_gene: TRBJ2-3; abundance: NA; v_gene: TRBV5-1
CDR3nt: TGTGCCAGCAGTTGGGGGGGGTGGGATCAGCCCCAGCATTTT; CDR3aa: CASSWGGWDQPQHF; d_gene: NA; j_gene: TRBJ1-5; abundance: NA; v_gene: TRBV6-6
CDR3nt: TGTGCCAGCAGGATTCCGGGACAGGGGGCGCGGAATGGCTACACCTTC; CDR3aa: CASRIPGQGARNGYTF; d_gene: TRBD1; j_gene: TRBJ1-2; abundance: NA; v_gene: TRBV2
CDR3nt: TGTGCCAGCAGCTGGGACCGGGACACGGGGGGCTACACCTTC; CDR3aa: CASSWDRDTGGYTF; d_gene: NA; j_gene: TRBJ1-2; abundance: NA; v_gene: TRBV5-5
CDR3nt: TGTGCCAGCTCACCATGGACAGGGGAGCAAGAGACCCAGTACTTC; CDR3aa: CASSPWTGEQETQYF; d_gene: TRBD1; j_gene: TRBJ2-5; abundance: few; v_gene: TRBV18
CDR3nt: TGTGCCAGCAGCTTGATACAGACCACCGGGGAGCTGTTTTTT; CDR3aa: CASSLIQTTGELFF; d_gene: NA; j_gene: TRBJ2-2; abundance: NA; v_gene: TRBV5-8
CDR3nt: TGTGCCAGCAGTTCCTACAGGGGCCTTGGTAGCACTGAAGCTTTCTTT; CDR3aa: CASSSYRGLGSTEAFF; d_gene: TRBD1; j_gene: TRBJ1-1; abundance: NA; v_gene: TRBV28
CDR3nt: TGTGCTAGTGGTTTAAGGACTAGCGGCTACAATGAGCAGTTCTTC; CDR3aa: CASGLRTSGYNEQFF; d_gene: TRBD2; j_gene: TRBJ2-1; abundance: NA; v_gene: TRBV12-5
CDR3nt: TGTGCCACCCGCCGGGACAGGGGAAATGGTGGGCAGTACTTC; CDR3aa: CATRRDRGNGGQYF; d_gene: TRBD1; j_gene: TRBJ2-7; abundance: NA; v_gene: TRBV15
CDR3nt: TGTGCCAGCAGCTTGGCCTTGAGCGGGATTACAGATACGCAGTATTTT; CDR3aa: CASSLALSGITDTQYF; d_gene: TRBD2; j_gene: TRBJ2-3; abundance: NA; v_gene: TRBV5-4
CDR3nt: TGCGCCAGCAGCCAAGCCCCCCGTGTCTCCTACGAGCAGTACTTC; CDR3aa: CASSQAPRVSYEQYF; d_gene: NA; j_gene: TRBJ2-7; abundance: NA; v_gene: TRBV4-1
CDR3nt: TGTGCCAGCAGCGCCATTCGGACAGATACGCAGTATTTT; CDR3aa: CASSAIRTDTQYF; d_gene: NA; j_gene: TRBJ2-3; abundance: NA; v_gene: TRBV9
CDR3nt: TGTGCCAGCAGCTCGGGACTAGCGGGGTATGAGCAGTTCTTC; CDR3aa: CASSSGLAGYEQFF; d_gene: TRBD2; j_gene: TRBJ2-1; abundance: NA; v_gene: TRBV7-3